The 17 T cell receptor beta chains below all came from one sample that was sequenced in a study of Japanese encephalitis immunity and Zika vaccine responses. From the 5' RACE reads, TCRdb called clonotypes with MiXCR, one entry per CDR3 protein. The table includes 1,500 to 2,000 distinct CDR3 sequences, about 5.2% detected once. PBMCs were CFSE-labeled and cultured for less than seven days with peptide pools at 0.75 to 1 ug/mL each. Proliferating CD4 T cells were sorted unfixed as live CD56-CD19-CD16-CD3+CD4+ CFSE-low cells. Sequenced material: antigen-activated CD4+ T cells from blood, cultured, taken during a Zika inactivated vaccine study. The receptors derive from an adult woman who received an inactivated Zika virus vaccine.

This clonotype was observed a handful of times. The chain combines TRBV20-1 with TRBJ2-1; the D is unclear. Germline V gene data show CDR1 as DFQATT and CDR2 as SNEGSKA (reference sequence). The CDR3 is 10 residues long. V dropped 6 bases and J dropped 6 bases, with 6 bases sitting between them. The CDR3 loop reads CSAFINEQFF. The DNA of the CDR3 is TGCAGTGCCTTCATCAATGAGCAGTTCTTC.

This clonotype counts as medium-sized. The chain recombines TRBV7-2 with TRBJ2-6; no clear D gene. V was cut by 3 bases and J by 4 bases, with 16 bases left in between. Per germline, CDR1 SGHTA and CDR2 FQGNSA. There are 17 residues in the CDR3. CDR3 in DNA: TGTGCCAGCAGCTTTCATTTCGATCGCGACGGGGCCAACGTCCTGACTTTC. Translation: CASSFHFDRDGANVLTF.

This clonotype was detected only a few times. The J gene is TRBJ1-1, the V gene TRBV28; a weak D match, TRBD1 (6 bases). This CDR3 contains 14 residues. Germline lookup yields CDR1 MDHEN and CDR2 SYDVKM. V lost 6 bases and J lost 3, with 14 bases in between. The CDR3 DNA follows: TGTGCCAGCAGCCTTTCAGGACAGTACACTGAAGCTTTCTTT. Its protein product is CASSLSGQYTEAFF.

By share of the sample, this clonotype is large. This rearrangement joins TRBV3-1 to TRBJ2-5; TRBD1 matches 8 bases. The CDR3 has 17 amino acids. Germline lookup yields CDR1 LGHDT and CDR2 YNNKEL (reference sequence). Trimming took 1 base from V and 5 from J; bases not matched to a gene: 12. This CDR3 reads CASSQGQGALRGETQYF. The CDR3 DNA sequence: TGTGCCAGCAGCCAAGGTCAGGGGGCGTTAAGGGGGGAGACCCAGTACTTC.

There are many counts of this clonotype. The chain combines TRBV7-2 with TRBJ2-5, with D uncertain. V gave up 7 bases and J gave up 3 bases, with 15 bases separating them. CDR3 length equals 14 residues. Per the germline V gene, CDR1 is SGHTA and CDR2 is FQGNSA. CDR3 coding DNA: TGTGCCAGCACCACCGGCCCTAGGAAAGAGACCCAGTACTTC. It codes for CASTTGPRKETQYF.

The chain joins TRBV29-1 to TRBJ1-1, with 7 nucleotides matching TRBD1. The CDR3 runs to 11 residues. The trim removed 3 bases at V and 8 bases at J, leaving 3 bases unmatched. Germline V lookup: CDR1 SQVTM, CDR2 ANQGSEA. The CDR3 protein is CSVERGQEAFF. DNA of the CDR3: TGCAGCGTTGAGCGGGGACAGGAAGCTTTCTTT.

This clonotype appeared many times. V is TRBV9 and J is TRBJ1-3, with TRBD1 as a possible D gene (5 bases). The CDR3 covers 17 residues. Between the trimmed V and J ends, which lost 0 bases and 0 bases, there was a span of 13 bases. Germline CDR1 SGDLS, CDR2 YYNGEE. The CDR3 loop reads CASSVDTWGSSGNTIYF. CDR3 DNA sequence: TGTGCCAGCAGCGTAGATACATGGGGGAGCTCTGGAAACACCATATATTTT.

This clonotype ranks as medium-sized. The chain couples TRBV18 to TRBJ2-1; possibly TRBD2 for D (5 bases). Germline V lookup: CDR1 KGHSH, CDR2 LQKENI. The CDR3 totals 12 residues. Trimming removed 3 bases from V and 8 bases from J, with 8 bases in between. The CDR3 spells CASSPQRDEQFF. The DNA of the CDR3 is TGTGCCAGCTCACCCCAGAGGGATGAGCAGTTCTTC.

This clonotype has only a few counts. The V gene is TRBV6-2 or TRBV6-3, the J gene TRBJ2-7, with 10 nucleotides matching TRBD1. The trim removed 5 bases at V and 2 bases at J, leaving 6 bases unmatched. This CDR3 is 15 amino acids long. The germline V gene has CDR1 MNHEY and CDR2 SVGEGT. The CDR3 region has the DNA TGTGCCAGCAGTACTGCCGGGACAGGGGCCTACGAGCAGTACTTC. Its translation is CASSTAGTGAYEQYF.

By sample fraction, this clonotype is medium-sized. CDR3 in DNA: TGCGCCAGCAGCAGGGAGGGGCAAGAGACCCAGTACTTC. Translation gives CASSREGQETQYF. This chain links TRBV5-1 with TRBJ2-5; 7 bases line up with TRBD2. Looked up from germline, CDR1 is SGHRS and CDR2 is YFSETQ. Trimming at V came to 4 bases and at J to 2 bases, leaving 2 bases not matched to a gene. The CDR3 length is 13 residues.

This clonotype rates as medium-sized. This chain connects TRBV7-2 to TRBJ2-4, with D possibly matching TRBD1 (6 bases). Germline V gene lookup returns CDR1 SGHTA and CDR2 FQGNSA. Trimming took off 5 bases at V and 11 bases at J, with 22 bases between the two ends. This CDR3 has 15 residues. The CDR3 bases are TGTGCCAGCAGCGGGGCCAGGGGCCATGATGGATTTCAGTACTTC. This encodes CASSGARGHDGFQYF. Full variable domain (remainder filled in from reference TRBV7-2 and TRBJ2-4): GAGVSQSPSNKVTEKGKDVELRCDPISGHTALYWYRQSLGQGLEFLIYFQGNSAPDKSGLPSDRFSAERTGGSVSTLTIQRTQQEDSAVYLCASSGARGHDGFQYFGAGTRLSVL.

The rearrangement joins TRBV6-5 to TRBJ1-1; a weak D match, TRBD1 (6 bases). The CDR3 totals 16 residues. Germline lookup yields CDR1 MNHEY and CDR2 SVGAGI. The V end lost 4 bases, the J end lost 1 base, and 16 bases lay between the germline ends. The CDR3 protein is CASSSTPLDRNTEAFF. DNA for the CDR3: TGTGCCAGCAGTTCCACCCCTCTGGACAGGAACACTGAAGCTTTCTTT.

This clonotype occurred a few times. The V and J genes are TRBV7-9 and TRBJ1-2; D is uncertain. Trimming removed 1 base from V and 8 bases from J, with 5 bases in between. CDR3 length equals 11 residues. CDR1 and CDR2 (germline): SEHNR, FQNEAQ (reference sequence). The CDR3 bases are TGTGCCAGCAGCTTAGATCAGGGCTACACCTTC. Its translation is CASSLDQGYTF.

Relative to its sample, this clonotype is medium-sized. The genes are TRBV5-8 and TRBJ1-1; D not resolved. This CDR3 comprises 15 residues. The V gene lost 3 bases and the J gene lost 0 bases, with 12 bases spanning the gap. The germline CDR1 and CDR2 sequences are SGHTS and YDEGEE. The DNA of the CDR3 is TGTGCCAGCAGCTGGAGCAGGAACATGAACACTGAAGCTTTCTTT. Translating gives CASSWSRNMNTEAFF.

This clonotype ranks as medium-sized. The chain combines TRBV7-2 with TRBJ2-5; no clear D. Trimming took 2 bases from V and 4 from J, leaving 5 bases between them. CDR1 and CDR2 from the germline V gene are SGHTA and FQGNSA. This CDR3 contains 12 residues. The CDR3 nucleotides read TGTGCCAGCAGCTTACCCGCAGAGACCCAGTACTTC. It translates to CASSLPAETQYF.

This clonotype was observed a handful of times. This sequence joins TRBV5-1 and TRBJ2-5, with 7 bases lining up with TRBD2. The germline V gene has CDR1 SGHRS and CDR2 YFSETQ. This CDR3 comprises 14 residues. V trimming: 2 bases; J trimming: 3 bases; junction bases outside the gene matches: 4. The CDR3 nucleotides read TGCGCCAGCAGCTTTCAGCGGGAAGAAGAGACCCAGTACTTC. Protein sequence: CASSFQREEETQYF.

This clonotype was counted ten times or more. The chain couples TRBV12-3 or TRBV12-4 to TRBJ2-3; TRBD2 agrees at 12 bases. Unmatched junction bases numbered 3, after V lost 6 bases and J lost 2 bases. This CDR3 is 15 amino acids long. CDR3 sequence (DNA): TGTGCCAGCAGGACTAGCGGGGGAATCACAGATACGCAGTATTTT. It specifies CASRTSGGITDTQYF.